This T cell receptor (beta chain) was sequenced for a study of cytomegalovirus exposure and HLA in healthy donors. Whole-study context: Findings of an earlier analysis included roughly 110 million unique TCR beta sequences from 170 million or so T cells.

To note about this clone: The antigen remains undetermined. Germline is not matched at one junction end, which may reflect a read error.

PCR primers comprised 60 Vbeta and 13 Jbeta primers. Libraries were prepared by immunoSEQ multiplex PCR; TCRdb keeps only in-frame clonotypes and omits some of them. The table records about 180,000 clones, 75% of them present only once. Findings of the study overall: Cytomegalovirus association was assigned to approximately 180 TCR beta chains. 16,951 TCR beta sequences were associated with HLA alleles at 0.05 false discovery rate in a later analysis. Earlier analysis looked at TCR beta V segments, and most were productive about 90% or about 30% of the time.

Germline-derived CDR1 and CDR2 are MNHNS and SASEGT. The CDR3 totals 15 residues. The sequence came from a female donor in good health and CMV-seronegative. The chain uses TRBV6-1 and TRBJ2-1, with 7 bases fitting TRBD1. Sequencing was performed on PBMCs. The CDR3 reads CASSDATGSSRGRLF. The CDR3 DNA sequence: TGTGCCAGCAGTGATGCGACAGGGTCTTCTAGGGGTCGGCTCTTC.